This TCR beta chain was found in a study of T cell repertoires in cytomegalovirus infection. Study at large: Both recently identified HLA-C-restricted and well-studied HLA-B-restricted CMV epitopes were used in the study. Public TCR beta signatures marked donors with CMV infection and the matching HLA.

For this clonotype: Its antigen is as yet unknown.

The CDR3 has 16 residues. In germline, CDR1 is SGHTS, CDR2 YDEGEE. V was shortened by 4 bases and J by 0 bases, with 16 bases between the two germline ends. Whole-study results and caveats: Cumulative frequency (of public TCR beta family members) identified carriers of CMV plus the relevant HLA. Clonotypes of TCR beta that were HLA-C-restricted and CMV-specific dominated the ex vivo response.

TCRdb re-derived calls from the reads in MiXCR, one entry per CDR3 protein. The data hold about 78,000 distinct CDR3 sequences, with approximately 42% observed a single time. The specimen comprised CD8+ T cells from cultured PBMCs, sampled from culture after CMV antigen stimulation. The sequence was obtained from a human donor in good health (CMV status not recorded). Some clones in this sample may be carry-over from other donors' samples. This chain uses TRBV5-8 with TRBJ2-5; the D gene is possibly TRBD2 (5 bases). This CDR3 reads CASSLIWTADQETQYF. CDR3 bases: TGTGCCAGCAGCCTCATCTGGACTGCTGACCAAGAGACCCAGTACTTC.